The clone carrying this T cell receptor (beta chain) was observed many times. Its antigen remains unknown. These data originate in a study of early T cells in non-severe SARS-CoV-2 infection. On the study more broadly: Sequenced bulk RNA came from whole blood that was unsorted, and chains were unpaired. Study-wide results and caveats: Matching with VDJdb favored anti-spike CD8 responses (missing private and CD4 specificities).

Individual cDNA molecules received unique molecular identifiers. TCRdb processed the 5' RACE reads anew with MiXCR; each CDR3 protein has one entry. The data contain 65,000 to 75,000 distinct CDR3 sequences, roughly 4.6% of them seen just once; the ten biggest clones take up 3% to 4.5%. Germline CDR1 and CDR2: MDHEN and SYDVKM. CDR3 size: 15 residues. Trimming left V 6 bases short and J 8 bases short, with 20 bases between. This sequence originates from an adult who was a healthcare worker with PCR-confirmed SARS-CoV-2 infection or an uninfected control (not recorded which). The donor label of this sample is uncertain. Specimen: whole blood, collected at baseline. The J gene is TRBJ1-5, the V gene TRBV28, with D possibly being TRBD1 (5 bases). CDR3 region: CASSPPGESMKPQHF. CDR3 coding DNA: TGTGCCAGCAGCCCACCGGGGGAGTCCATGAAGCCCCAGCATTTT.